The 31 T cell receptor beta chains given below trace back to one sample, sequenced in a study of blood T cell repertoires in COVID-19. The table came from immunoSEQ multiplex PCR; TCRdb's copy has only in-frame clones and leaves some out. The sample records fewer than 250,000 clones, 89% being singletons. Sample: PBMCs or T cells enriched from blood (not recorded which). These receptors all come from a young woman who had recovered from COVID-19.

This clone appeared a single time. V usage is TRBV6-5 and J usage is TRBJ1-1; 7 bases fit TRBD1. CDR3 length: 15 residues. V shed 5 bases, J shed 0 bases, and the junction held 6 bases outside the gene matches. The germline gives CDR1 MNHEY, CDR2 SVGAGI. The CDR3 DNA sequence: TGTGCCAGCAGTCAAAGGACAGGATTGAACACTGAAGCTTTCTTT. Residues: CASSQRTGLNTEAFF.

The CDR3 protein is CASSHRTTGLAGNEQFF. CDR3 nucleotides: TGTGCCAGCAGCCATCGAACTACGGGACTAGCGGGCAATGAGCAGTTCTTC. The chain carries TRBV3-1 (or the pseudogene TRBV3-2) and TRBJ2-1; 12 bases are a match to TRBD2. V shed 3 bases and J 6 bases; nucleotides not matched to a gene: 9. This CDR3 is built from 17 residues. CDR1 is LGHDT and CDR2 is YNNKEL in the germline V gene (reference sequence).

This clone has a handful of counts. The genes are TRBV5-5 and TRBJ1-5; weak D call: TRBD1 (5 bases). The CDR3 is 15 amino acids. The V end was cut by 5 bases, the J end by 1 base, with 13 bases between. Germline V CDR1 and CDR2: SGHKS, YYEKEE (reference sequence). The CDR3 region is CASSLLGASNQPQHF. In DNA, the CDR3 is TGTGCCAGCAGTCTCCTTGGGGCCAGCAATCAGCCCCAGCATTTT. Full variable domain (remainder filled in from reference TRBV5-5 and TRBJ1-5): DAGVTQSPTHLIKTRGQQVTLRCSPISGHKSVSWYQQVLGQGPQFIFQYYEKEERGRGNFPDRFSARQFPNYSSELNVNALLLGDSALYLCASSLLGASNQPQHFGDGTRLSIL.

The rearrangement uses TRBV4-2 and TRBJ2-5, with D perhaps matching TRBD1 (5 bases). From germline, CDR1 is LGHNA and CDR2 YNFKEQ. This CDR3 is 14 amino acids long. Trimming cost V 1 base and J 5 bases, with 11 bases left between them. For the CDR3, the DNA is TGTGCCAGCAGCCAAGGGGTGGGGCGCGAGACCCAGTACTTC. Translating it yields CASSQGVGRETQYF.

There are a few counts of this clone. The genes are TRBV19 and TRBJ1-1, with TRBD1 matching over 11 bases. This CDR3 comprises 15 residues. The germline gives CDR1 LNHDA, CDR2 SQIVND (reference sequence). V was clipped by 8 bases and J by 8 bases; unmatched bases: 13. This CDR3 reads CASGTGTGGSHEAFF. The CDR3 DNA follows: TGTGCCAGTGGAACCGGGACAGGGGGTTCTCACGAAGCTTTCTTT.

The rearrangement joins TRBV11-3 to TRBJ2-5; D may be TRBD2 (6 bases). CDR1 is SGHNT, CDR2 YENEEA, per germline. The ends were cut back, 3 bases at V and 5 bases at J, with 10 bases in the middle. CDR3 length: 13 residues. In DNA form, the CDR3 reads TGTGCCAGCAGCTTTATGGCGGGGGAGACCCAGTACTTC. It encodes CASSFMAGETQYF. The full variable domain, its missing parts supplied by reference TRBV11-3 and TRBJ2-5, is EAGVVQSPRYKIIEKKQPVAFWCNPISGHNTLYWYLQNLGQGPELLIRYENEEAVDDSQLPKDRFSAERLKGVDSTLKIQPAELGDSAVYLCASSFMAGETQYFGPGTRLLVL.

The rearrangement links TRBV30 to TRBJ1-5, with D unclear. V was cut by 1 base and J by 1 base, with 5 bases left in between. Germline V gives CDR1 GTSNPN, CDR2 SVGIG (reference sequence). This CDR3 is 13 amino acids long. In nucleotides, the CDR3 is TGTGCCTGGAGTGAGCAAAGCAATCAGCCCCAGCATTTT. The encoded protein is CAWSEQSNQPQHF.

J is TRBJ1-1 and V is TRBV27, with D uncertain. The CDR3 is 13 amino acids. Germline V gene lookup returns CDR1 MNHEY and CDR2 SMNVEV (reference sequence). The V gene lost 0 bases and the J gene lost 3 bases, with 5 bases spanning the gap. CDR3 residues: CASSLSVDTEAFF. The CDR3 bases are TGTGCCAGCAGTTTATCCGTTGACACTGAAGCTTTCTTT.

V and J are TRBV19 and TRBJ1-5, with D maybe TRBD1 (6 bases). The CDR3 is 14 amino acids. Looked up from germline, CDR1 is LNHDA and CDR2 is SQIVND (reference sequence). The V and J ends lost 1 base and 5 bases respectively, with 9 bases between them. The CDR3 loop reads CASSIGTVDQPQHF. CDR3 in DNA: TGTGCCAGTAGTATAGGGACAGTTGATCAGCCCCAGCATTTT.

The chain joins TRBV5-1 to TRBJ1-1; maybe TRBD1 (6 bases). CDR1 is SGHRS and CDR2 is YFSETQ in the germline V gene. With 4 bases removed from V and 0 bases from J, the gap between germline ends came to 16 bases. The CDR3 covers 16 residues. The CDR3 spells CASSAGQIQMNTEAFF. The CDR3 nucleotides read TGCGCCAGCAGCGCCGGACAGATACAAATGAACACTGAAGCTTTCTTT.

This chain joins TRBV5-1 and TRBJ2-1, with 8 bases fitting TRBD2. The CDR3 spans 15 residues. V dropped 2 bases and J dropped 5; count of bases not matched to a gene: 6. The germline V gene has CDR1 SGHRS and CDR2 YFSETQ. CDR3 sequence (DNA): TGCGCCAGCAGCTTTGGGCGGGGGGACGACAATGAGCAGTTCTTC. Amino acid sequence: CASSFGRGDDNEQFF.

This clone appeared a few times. V and J are TRBV28 and TRBJ1-1; maybe TRBD1 (5 bases). CDR1 MDHEN and CDR2 SYDVKM come from the germline V gene. CDR3 length: 13 residues. V was trimmed by 5 bases and J by 3 bases, leaving 10 bases between them. The CDR3 region has the DNA TGTGCCAGCAGTCCAGGGCTGTACACTGAAGCTTTCTTT. Its translation: CASSPGLYTEAFF.

The chain recombines TRBV5-1 with TRBJ2-1; perhaps TRBD1 as D (6 bases). This CDR3 spans 15 amino acids. Per the germline V gene, CDR1 is SGHRS and CDR2 is YFSETQ. V was clipped by 0 bases and J by 6 bases, with 13 bases between them. The DNA for the CDR3 is TGCGCCAGCAGCTTGGTTGAGACAGGCGGCAATGAGCAGTTCTTC. It codes for CASSLVETGGNEQFF. Based on the CDR3 plus reference TRBV5-1 and TRBJ2-1, the full variable domain is KAGVTQTPRYLIKTRGQQVTLSCSPISGHRSVSWYQQTPGQGLQFLFEYFSETQRNKGNFPGRFSGRQFSNSRSEMNVSTLELGDSALYLCASSLVETGGNEQFFGPGTRLTVL.

The chain has TRBV7-9 and TRBJ1-6; 9 bases fit TRBD1. The CDR3 spans 19 residues. Germline CDR1 and CDR2: SEHNR and FQNEAQ (reference sequence). The V segment lost 4 bases and the J segment 5 bases; nucleotides outside the gene matches: 15. The CDR3 sequence: CASSSTTPGQGVHNSPLHF. In DNA form, the CDR3 reads TGTGCCAGCAGCTCAACTACTCCGGGACAGGGAGTTCATAATTCACCCCTCCACTTT.

V gene TRBV24-1 combines with J gene TRBJ1-2; unclear D gene. V lost 2 bases and J 7 bases, leaving 19 bases between the germline ends. There are 16 residues in the CDR3. Germline V gives CDR1 KGHDR, CDR2 SFDVKD. CDR3 DNA sequence: TGTGCCACCAGTGATTGGGCTGGATCCGCCCGGGGTGGCTACACCTTC. This codes for CATSDWAGSARGGYTF.

The gene calls are TRBV19 and TRBJ1-1, with D perhaps TRBD1 (6 bases). The CDR3 runs 14 residues. V gave up 5 bases and J gave up 8 bases, with 18 bases separating them. Germline CDR1 LNHDA, CDR2 SQIVND (reference sequence). The DNA of the CDR3 is TGTGCCAGTAGTGTATCAGGGGCGGGCGCCGAAGCTTTCTTT. Its protein is CASSVSGAGAEAFF.

The table lists this clone with a few counts. The V and J genes are TRBV11-3 and TRBJ1-4, with TRBD1 as a possible D gene (6 bases). Trimming cost V 5 bases and J 6 bases, with 13 bases left between them. The CDR3 extends over 14 amino acids. Germline V gene data show CDR1 as SGHNT and CDR2 as YENEEA. The CDR3 spells CASSRQARDEKLFF. The CDR3 region has the DNA TGTGCCAGCAGCAGACAGGCGAGGGATGAAAAACTGTTTTTT.

The chain joins TRBV2 to TRBJ1-5; 7 bases map to TRBD1. The junction had 7 bases not matched to a gene; V was cut back by 5 bases and J by 6 bases. Germline lookup yields CDR1 SNHLY and CDR2 FYNNEI. The CDR3 has 14 residues. The CDR3 loop is CASSQGVIVQPQHF. As DNA, the CDR3 is TGTGCCAGCAGTCAGGGGGTGATTGTTCAGCCCCAGCATTTT.

This clone was found a few times. The chain uses TRBV10-3 and TRBJ1-6; 7 positions agree with TRBD1. The CDR3 has 15 amino acids. J lost 11 bases, V lost 3 bases, and 10 bases had no gene match. Germline values: CDR1 ENHRY, CDR2 SYGVKD. As DNA, the CDR3 is TGTGCCATCAGTGAAGAGACAGGGTCGAGGACACCCCTCCACTTT. Translated: CAISEETGSRTPLHF.

The chain recombines TRBV29-1 with TRBJ1-2; D gene ambiguous. V was cut by 1 base and J by 0 bases, with 9 bases left in between. In germline, CDR1 is SQVTM, CDR2 ANQGSEA. CDR3 length: 14 amino acids. This chain's CDR3 is CSVEAGTTNYGYTF. The CDR3 DNA sequence: TGCAGCGTTGAAGCAGGAACAACTAACTATGGCTACACCTTC.

To note about this clone: Other nucleotide sequences from this sample produce the same CDR3. The chain combines TRBV12-3 or TRBV12-4 with TRBJ1-2, with 9 positions matching TRBD1. The CDR3 contains 13 residues. V lost 5 bases, J lost 4 bases, and 2 bases stayed unmatched. The CDR3 DNA sequence: TGTGCCAGCAGTCCGACAGGGGGCTATGGCTACACCTTC. The encoded protein is CASSPTGGYGYTF.

The V call is TRBV11-2, the J call TRBJ1-1, with TRBD1 identical over 9 bases. V shed 3 bases and J 2 bases; nucleotides not matched to a gene: 13. This CDR3 spans 18 amino acids. CDR1 is SGHAT and CDR2 is FQNNGV in the germline V gene. CDR3 amino acids: CASSFERPGTGRNTEAFF. As DNA, the CDR3 is TGTGCCAGCAGCTTTGAGAGACCGGGGACAGGGAGAAACACTGAAGCTTTCTTT.

V usage is TRBV28 and J usage is TRBJ1-1; D gene uncertain. This CDR3 region has 16 residues. Germline values: CDR1 MDHEN, CDR2 SYDVKM. The ends were cut back, 2 bases at V and 7 bases at J, with 20 bases in the middle. CDR3 nucleotide sequence: TGTGCCAGCAGTTTAGAGAGAGGAAGTCGGAGAGATGAAGCTTTCTTT. Its translation: CASSLERGSRRDEAFF.

The CDR3 nucleotides are TGTGCCAGCAGCCAGGAAAATCAGCCCCAGCATTTT. This gives the protein CASSQENQPQHF. The chain couples TRBV5-4 to TRBJ1-5; no reliable D call. This CDR3 is built from 12 residues. The germline V and J ends were trimmed by 4 bases and 4 bases, with 6 bases remaining between them. Germline V lookup: CDR1 SGHNT, CDR2 YYREEE (reference sequence).

This sequence joins TRBV19 and TRBJ2-2, with 7 positions matching TRBD2. V gave up 9 bases and J gave up 1 base; unmatched junction bases: 8. Germline V gene data show CDR1 as LNHDA and CDR2 as SQIVND (reference sequence). The length of the CDR3 is 15 residues. The CDR3 DNA reads as TGTGCCAGCGCCGTCGGGGGGAGGAACACCGGGGAGCTGTTTTTT. Amino acid sequence: CASAVGGRNTGELFF.

The chain carries TRBV4-1 and TRBJ2-3, with TRBD2 matching over 8 bases. Germline CDR1 MGHRA, CDR2 YSYEKL. This CDR3 is 17 amino acids long. Trimming cost V 3 bases and J 6 bases; bases outside gene matches: 14. The CDR3 DNA is TGCGCCAGCAGCCAGACCACCCCAGCGGGGGACATGGATACGCAGTATTTT. Protein sequence: CASSQTTPAGDMDTQYF.

This clone was recorded only once. V is TRBV5-1 and J is TRBJ1-3; D might be TRBD1 (6 bases). Germline CDR1 is SGHRS and CDR2 is YFSETQ. V was cut by 1 base and J by 3 bases, with 11 bases left in between. This CDR3 has 15 residues. The CDR3 loop reads CASSLLGANGNTIYF. CDR3 nucleotide sequence: TGCGCCAGCAGCTTGCTGGGGGCAAATGGAAACACCATATATTTT.

The rearrangement links TRBV10-3 to TRBJ1-1; TRBD1 matches at 9 bases. Germline-derived CDR1 and CDR2 are ENHRY and SYGVKD. Germline trimming cut 4 bases from V and 3 bases from J; bases unmatched to any gene: 15. The CDR3 spans 18 residues. The CDR3 here is CAISAPTNYRGPDTEAFF. CDR3 coding DNA: TGTGCCATCAGTGCCCCCACCAATTACAGGGGGCCGGACACTGAAGCTTTCTTT.

J is TRBJ2-1 and V is TRBV9, with 12 bases lining up with TRBD1. In germline, CDR1 is SGDLS, CDR2 YYNGEE. The CDR3 consists of 15 residues. After removal of 3 bases from V and 6 bases from J, the junction contained 4 bases not matched to a gene. This chain's CDR3 is CASSGGQGASNEQFF. The CDR3 nucleotides are TGTGCCAGCAGCGGGGGACAGGGGGCAAGCAATGAGCAGTTCTTC.

The chain carries TRBV30 and TRBJ1-5; 10 nucleotides agree with TRBD1. The CDR3 runs to 14 residues. CDR1 is GTSNPN and CDR2 is SVGIG in the germline V gene (reference sequence). V shed 2 bases, J shed 4 bases, and the junction held 2 bases outside the gene matches. The CDR3 DNA reads TGTGCCTGGAGTAGGGGACAGGGGAATCAGCCCCAGCATTTT. Translated: CAWSRGQGNQPQHF.

The chain recombines TRBV30 with TRBJ1-4; D is undetermined. Germline CDR1 is GTSNPN and CDR2 is SVGIG (reference sequence). V was shortened by 0 bases and J by 7 bases, with 15 bases between the two germline ends. The CDR3 is made up of 15 amino acids. In DNA form, the CDR3 reads TGTGCCTGGAGTGTACGGAGCAGTCGTACTGAAAAACTGTTTTTT. Translated, it gives CAWSVRSSRTEKLFF.